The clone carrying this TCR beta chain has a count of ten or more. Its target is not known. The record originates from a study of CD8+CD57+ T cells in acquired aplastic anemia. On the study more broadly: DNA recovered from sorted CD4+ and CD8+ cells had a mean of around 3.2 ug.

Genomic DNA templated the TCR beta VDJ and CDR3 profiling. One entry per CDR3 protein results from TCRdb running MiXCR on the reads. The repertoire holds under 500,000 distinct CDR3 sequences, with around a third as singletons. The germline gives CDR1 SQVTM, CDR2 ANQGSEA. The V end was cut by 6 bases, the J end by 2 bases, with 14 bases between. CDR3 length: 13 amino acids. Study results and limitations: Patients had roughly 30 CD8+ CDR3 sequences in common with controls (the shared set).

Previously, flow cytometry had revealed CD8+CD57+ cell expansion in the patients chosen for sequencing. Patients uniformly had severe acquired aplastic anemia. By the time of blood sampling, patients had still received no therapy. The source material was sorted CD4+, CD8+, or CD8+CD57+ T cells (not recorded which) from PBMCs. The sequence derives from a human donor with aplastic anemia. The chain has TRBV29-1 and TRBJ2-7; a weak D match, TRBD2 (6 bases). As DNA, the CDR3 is TGCAGCGTGGGGGGACGTTCCACCTACGAGCAGTACTTC. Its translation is CSVGGRSTYEQYF.